The present T cell receptor beta chain was sequenced within a study of T-cell reconstitution after alpha-beta-depleted transplantation in children. Broader study findings: Surviving thymic progenitors and recipient T cells were the source of high TCRbeta diversity at day 60 in some patients. Roughly two months post-transplant, alpha-beta T cells reportedly originated from several hundred graft clones that had expanded. A year had passed since transplant, and T-cell counts and diversity by then came mostly from newly produced T cells.

This sample's TCRbeta library carried unique molecular identifier barcodes. MiXCR was run by TCRdb on the PCR reads, yielding one entry per CDR3 protein. The table has about 830,000 distinct CDR3 sequences, approximately 15% seen once; the top ten hold approximately 5%. To note about this clonotype: The antigen is not known.

Germline CDR1 MNHEY, CDR2 SMNVEV (reference sequence). V shed 5 bases and J 2 bases; nucleotides not matched to a gene: 3. The length of the CDR3 is 14 residues. The starting material was PBMCs, mostly from graft donor cells, obtained 360 days after TCRalphabeta/CD19-depleted stem cell transplant. This receptor was taken from a male patient younger than 18 who had a stem cell transplant for acute lymphoblastic leukemia, so the T cells may come from the graft donor. J is TRBJ1-1 and V is TRBV27; 9 nucleotides line up with TRBD1. Written as DNA, the CDR3 is TGTGCCAGCAGTGTGACAGGGGGAAACACTGAAGCTTTCTTT. Residues: CASSVTGGNTEAFF.